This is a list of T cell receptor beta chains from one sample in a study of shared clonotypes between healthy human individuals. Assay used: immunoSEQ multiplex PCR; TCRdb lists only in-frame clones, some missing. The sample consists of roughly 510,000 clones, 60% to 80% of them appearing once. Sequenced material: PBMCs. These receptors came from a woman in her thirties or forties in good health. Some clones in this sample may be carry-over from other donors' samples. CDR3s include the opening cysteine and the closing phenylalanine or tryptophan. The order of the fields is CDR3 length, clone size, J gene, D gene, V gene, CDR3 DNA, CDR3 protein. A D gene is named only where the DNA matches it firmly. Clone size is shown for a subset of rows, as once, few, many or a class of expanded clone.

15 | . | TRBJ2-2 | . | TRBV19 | TGTGCCAGTAGTATTCCGGGAGCGGGCACCGGGGAGCTGTTTTTT | CASSIPGAGTGELFF
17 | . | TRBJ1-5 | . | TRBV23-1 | TGCGCCAGCAGTCAATCCCCTCGGGGGGGTAGCAATCAGCCCCAGCATTTT | CASSQSPRGGSNQPQHF
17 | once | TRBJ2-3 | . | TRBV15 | TGTGCCACCAGCAGGCGGAGGGAGTACGGTACCTCAGATACGCAGTATTTT | CATSRRREYGTSDTQYF
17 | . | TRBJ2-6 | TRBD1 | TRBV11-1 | TGTGCCAGCAGCCCCCGACAGGGGCGGTCTGGGGCCAACGTCCTGACTTTC | CASSPRQGRSGANVLTF
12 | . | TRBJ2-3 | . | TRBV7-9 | TGTGCCAGCAGCCCCATATTAGATACGCAGTATTTT | CASSPILDTQYF
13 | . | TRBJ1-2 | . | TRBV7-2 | TGTGCCAGCAGCCCGACGCAGATTAGGGGCTACACCTTC | CASSPTQIRGYTF
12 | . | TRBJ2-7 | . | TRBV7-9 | TGTGCCAGCAGCACTGGAGGTGGCGAGCAGTACTTC | CASSTGGGEQYF
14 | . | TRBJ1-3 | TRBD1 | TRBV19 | TGTGCCAGTAGCATAGGGACAGGCGGAAGCACCATATATTTT | CASSIGTGGSTIYF
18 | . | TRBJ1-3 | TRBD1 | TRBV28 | TGTGCCAGCACCCTTTTCGGGACAGGTTCTTACTCTGGAAACACCATATATTTT | CASTLFGTGSYSGNTIYF
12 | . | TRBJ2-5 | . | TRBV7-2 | TGTGCCAGCAGCCCACTCGCACTGACCCAGTACTTC | CASSPLALTQYF
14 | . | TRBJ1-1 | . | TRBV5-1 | TGCGCCAGCAGCCACGCTTGGGGGCAGACTGAAGCTTTCTTT | CASSHAWGQTEAFF
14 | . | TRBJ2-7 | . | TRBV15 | TGTGCCACCAGCAGAGACAGGGGCTCCTACGAGCAGTACTTC | CATSRDRGSYEQYF
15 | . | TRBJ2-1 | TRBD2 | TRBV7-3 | TGTGCCAGCAGCCCCACTAGCGGGAGGGGGGGTGAGCAGTTCTTC | CASSPTSGRGGEQFF
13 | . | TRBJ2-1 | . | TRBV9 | TGTGCCAGCAGCATTCGGACGGGGAATGAGCAGTTCTTC | CASSIRTGNEQFF
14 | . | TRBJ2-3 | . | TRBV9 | TGTGCCAGCAGCGTAGGCAGGCTGACAGATACGCAGTATTTT | CASSVGRLTDTQYF
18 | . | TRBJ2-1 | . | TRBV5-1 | TGCGCCAGCAGCTCCTCAGCTCCTGTCGGTTGGTTCGACAATGAGCAGTTCTTC | CASSSSAPVGWFDNEQFF
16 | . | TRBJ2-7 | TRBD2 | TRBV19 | TGTGCCAGTAGTTCCCCCGGGGTAGCGGGTTCCTACGAGCAGTACTTC | CASSSPGVAGSYEQYF
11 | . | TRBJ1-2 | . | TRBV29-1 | TGCAGCGTTGAGCTTGACTATGGCTACACCTTC | CSVELDYGYTF
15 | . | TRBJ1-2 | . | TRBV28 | TGTGCCAGCAGGCATACTTCACAGGGAAGCGATGGCTACACCTTC | CASRHTSQGSDGYTF
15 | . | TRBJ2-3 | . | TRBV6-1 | TGTGCCAGCAGTGAAGCCCCTCTCCCGGGAGATACGCAGTATTTT | CASSEAPLPGDTQYF
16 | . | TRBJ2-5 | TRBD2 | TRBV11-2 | TGTGCCAGCAGCTTAAAGGGACTAGCGGTCCAAGAGACCCAGTACTTC | CASSLKGLAVQETQYF
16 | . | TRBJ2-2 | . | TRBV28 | TGTGCCAGCAGTCACGGGGGCGGGGCTTTATACGGGGAGCTGTTTTTT | CASSHGGGALYGELFF
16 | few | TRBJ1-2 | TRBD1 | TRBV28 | TGTGCCAGCAGTTCACGCCCCCTGAGGACAGGGGATGGCTACACCTTC | CASSSRPLRTGDGYTF
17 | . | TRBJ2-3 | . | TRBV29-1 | TGCAGCGTTGAAGATCAGTTTAGCGGAGTGAACACAGATACGCAGTATTTT | CSVEDQFSGVNTDTQYF
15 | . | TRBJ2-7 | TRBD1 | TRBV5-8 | TGTGCCAGCAGCGGGTACAGGGGACCCTCCTACGAGCAGTACTTC | CASSGYRGPSYEQYF
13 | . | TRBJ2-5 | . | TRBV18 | TGTGCCAGCTCACCCCCGGGGTTGGAGACCCAGTACTTC | CASSPPGLETQYF
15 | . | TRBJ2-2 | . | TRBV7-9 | TGTGCCAGCAGCTTTGGAGGAATGAACACCGGGGAGCTGTTTTTT | CASSFGGMNTGELFF
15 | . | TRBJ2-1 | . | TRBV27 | TGTGCCAGCAGTTTGCGGAGGGGTTCAAGGAATGAGCAGTTCTTC | CASSLRRGSRNEQFF
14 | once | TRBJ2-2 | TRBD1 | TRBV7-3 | TGTGCCAGCAGCTTCCAGGGGGCCGACGGGGAGCTGTTTTTT | CASSFQGADGELFF
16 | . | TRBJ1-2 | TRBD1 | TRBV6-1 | TGTGCCAGCAGTGATGCCCGGGGGACAGGGACCGATGGCTACACCTTC | CASSDARGTGTDGYTF
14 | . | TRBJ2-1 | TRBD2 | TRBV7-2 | TGTGCCAGCAGCCCAACTAGCGGGAGAGGCGAGCAGTTCTTC | CASSPTSGRGEQFF
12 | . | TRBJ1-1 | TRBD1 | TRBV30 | TGTGCCTTCTGGACAGGGGGTACTGAAGCTTTCTTT | CAFWTGGTEAFF
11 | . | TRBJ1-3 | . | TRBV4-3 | TGCGCCAGCAGCGCGGGAAACACCATATATTTT | CASSAGNTIYF
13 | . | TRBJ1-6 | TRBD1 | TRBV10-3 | TGTGCCACCCTGGGACAGGGCAATTCACCCCTCCACTTT | CATLGQGNSPLHF
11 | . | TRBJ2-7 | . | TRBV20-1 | TGCAGTGCTAGTGCTAGCTACGAGCAGTACTTC | CSASASYEQYF
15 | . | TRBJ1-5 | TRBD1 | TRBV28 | TGTGCCAGCAGGGCCGGGACAGGGAGCGCTCAGCCCCAGCATTTT | CASRAGTGSAQPQHF
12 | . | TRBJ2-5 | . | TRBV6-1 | TGTGCCAGCAGTGAACTACTAGAGACCCAGTACTTC | CASSELLETQYF
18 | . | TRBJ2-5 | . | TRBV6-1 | TGTGCCAGCAGTGAAGCGGCAGGTTGGGATCCATATCAAGAGACCCAGTACTTC | CASSEAAGWDPYQETQYF
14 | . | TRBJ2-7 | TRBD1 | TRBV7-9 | TGTGCCAGCAGCCGGGACAGGGACTCCTACGAGCAGTACTTC | CASSRDRDSYEQYF
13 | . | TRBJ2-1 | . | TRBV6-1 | TGTGCCAGCAGTGATATAGCGAGCAATGAGCAGTTCTTC | CASSDIASNEQFF
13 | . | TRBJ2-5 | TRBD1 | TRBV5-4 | TGTGCCAGCTCACAGGGGGTGGGGGAGACCCAGTACTTC | CASSQGVGETQYF
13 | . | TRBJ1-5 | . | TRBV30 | TGTGCCTGGAGTGAGGGAGAGCATCAGCCCCAGCATTTT | CAWSEGEHQPQHF
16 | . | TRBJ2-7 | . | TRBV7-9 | TGTGCCAGCAGCTTCGGCCGGGACCGACTAAACGTCGAGCAGTACTTC | CASSFGRDRLNVEQYF
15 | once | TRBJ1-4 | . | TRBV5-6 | TGTGCCAGCAGCTTACCGGGACACACCCGGGAAAAACTGTTTTTT | CASSLPGHTREKLFF
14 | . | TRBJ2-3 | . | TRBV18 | TGTGCCAGCTCACCAGGCCGGAGTAGTGGTACGCAGTATTTT | CASSPGRSSGTQYF
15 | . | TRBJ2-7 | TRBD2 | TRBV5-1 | TGCGCCAGCAGCTTGGCCCTAGCGGGGAAATACGAGCAGTACTTC | CASSLALAGKYEQYF
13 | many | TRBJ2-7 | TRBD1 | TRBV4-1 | TGCGCCAGCGGAGGGGACAGGGGTTACGAGCAGTACTTC | CASGGDRGYEQYF
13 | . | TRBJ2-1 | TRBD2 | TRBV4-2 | TGTGCCACGAGACTAGCGGGATTAAATGAGCAGTTCTTC | CATRLAGLNEQFF
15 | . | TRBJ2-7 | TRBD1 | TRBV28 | TGTGCCAGCAGTTTCGAGACAGGGGGTACCTACGAGCAGTACTTC | CASSFETGGTYEQYF
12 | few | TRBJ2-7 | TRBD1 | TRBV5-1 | TGCGCCAGCAGCTTGGGACAGGGCGGGCAGTACTTC | CASSLGQGGQYF
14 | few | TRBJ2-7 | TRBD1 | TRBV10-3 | TGTGCCATCAGTGGCCGGACAGGATCTTACGAGCAGTACTTC | CAISGRTGSYEQYF
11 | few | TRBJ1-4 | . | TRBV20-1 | TGCAGTGTCGGGACTCCACGAGGGCTGTTTTTT | CSVGTPRGLFF